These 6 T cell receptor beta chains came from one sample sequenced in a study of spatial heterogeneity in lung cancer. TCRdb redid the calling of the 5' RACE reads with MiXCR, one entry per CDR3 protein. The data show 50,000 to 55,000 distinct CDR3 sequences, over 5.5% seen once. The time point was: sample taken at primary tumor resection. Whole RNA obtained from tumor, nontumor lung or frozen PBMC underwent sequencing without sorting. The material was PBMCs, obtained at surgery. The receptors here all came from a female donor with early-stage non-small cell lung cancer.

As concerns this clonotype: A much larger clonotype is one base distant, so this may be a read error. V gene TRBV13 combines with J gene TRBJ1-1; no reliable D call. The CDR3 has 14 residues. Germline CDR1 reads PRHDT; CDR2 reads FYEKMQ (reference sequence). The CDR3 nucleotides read TGTGCCAACAGCTTCAGGCGCCCCAACACTGAAGCTTTCTTT. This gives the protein CANSFRRPNTEAFF.

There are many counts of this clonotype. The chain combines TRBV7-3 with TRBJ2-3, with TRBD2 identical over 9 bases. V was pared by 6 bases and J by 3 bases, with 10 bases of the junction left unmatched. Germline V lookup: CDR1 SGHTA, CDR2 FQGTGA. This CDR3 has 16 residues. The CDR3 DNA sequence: TGTGCCAGCAGTTACGGACTAGCGAAGGGTACAGATACGCAGTATTTT. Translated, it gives CASSYGLAKGTDTQYF.

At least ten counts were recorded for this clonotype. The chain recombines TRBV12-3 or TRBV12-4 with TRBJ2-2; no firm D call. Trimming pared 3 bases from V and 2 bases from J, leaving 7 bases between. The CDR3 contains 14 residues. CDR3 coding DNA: TGTGCCAGCAGTTTCATAGTTAACACCGGGGAGCTGTTTTTT. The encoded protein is CASSFIVNTGELFF.

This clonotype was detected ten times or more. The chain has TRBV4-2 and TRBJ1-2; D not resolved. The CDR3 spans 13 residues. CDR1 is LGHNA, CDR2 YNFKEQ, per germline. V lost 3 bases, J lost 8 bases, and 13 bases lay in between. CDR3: CASSQVEAVGYTF. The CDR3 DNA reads TGTGCCAGCAGCCAGGTAGAGGCTGTGGGCTACACCTTC.

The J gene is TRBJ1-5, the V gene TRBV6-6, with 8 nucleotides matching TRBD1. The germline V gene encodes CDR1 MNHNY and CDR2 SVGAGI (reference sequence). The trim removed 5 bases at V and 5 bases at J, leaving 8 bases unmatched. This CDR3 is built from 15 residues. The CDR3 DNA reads TGTGCCAGCAGTCCGGACAGGGACCACCATCAGCCCCAGCATTTT. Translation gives CASSPDRDHHQPQHF.

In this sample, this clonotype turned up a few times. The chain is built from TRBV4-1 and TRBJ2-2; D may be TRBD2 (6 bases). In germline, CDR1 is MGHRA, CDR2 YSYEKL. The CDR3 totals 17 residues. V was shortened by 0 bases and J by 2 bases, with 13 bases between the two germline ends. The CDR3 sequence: CASSQDWGTSNTGELFF. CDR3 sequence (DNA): TGCGCCAGCAGCCAAGATTGGGGGACTTCCAACACCGGGGAGCTGTTTTTT.